Each of the 7 T cell receptor beta chains below was sequenced from the same sample in a study of monozygotic twins with inflammatory bowel disease. TCRdb re-called the 5' RACE reads; one entry per CDR3 protein, DNA not given. The table gives 300,000 to 400,000 distinct CDR3 sequences; the top ten clones make up approximately 2% of it. Material: blood. These receptors were obtained from a human donor with ulcerative colitis or Crohn's disease, or a healthy co-twin of an affected twin (not recorded which).

This chain links TRBV6-1 with TRBJ2-7; the TRBD1 assignment by TCRdb is unverifiable without DNA. Germline CDR1 reads MNHNS; CDR2 reads SASEGT. The CDR3 contains 18 residues. The CDR3 sequence: CASRAKGRGDLGSYEQYF.

The V and J genes are TRBV6-5 and TRBJ2-7; the D gene TCRdb calls, TRBD2, cannot be checked with no DNA. There are 16 residues in the CDR3. Germline V gene data show CDR1 as MNHEY and CDR2 as SVGAGI. This CDR3 reads CASSYGTVRRVHEQYF.

The chain joins TRBV29-1 to TRBJ2-5; TCRdb selects TRBD2, and the lack of DNA leaves this call unchecked. Germline CDR1 SQVTM, CDR2 ANQGSEA. The CDR3 runs to 13 residues. The chain's CDR3 is CSDTLADQETQYF.

J is TRBJ2-6 and V is TRBV20-1; the TCRdb call, TRBD1, lacks DNA for checking. CDR1 DFQATT and CDR2 SNEGSKA come from the germline V gene (reference sequence). There are 17 residues in the CDR3. CDR3 sequence reads: CSARDRTGHSGANVLTF.

The rearrangement uses TRBV5-1 and TRBJ1-5; TCRdb calls TRBD1, which cannot be checked without DNA. Germline V CDR1 and CDR2: SGHRS, YFSETQ. The CDR3 spans 14 residues. CDR3 residues: CASSPDRDGQPQHF. Full variable domain (rest looked up from reference TRBV5-1 and TRBJ1-5): KAGVTQTPRYLIKTRGQQVTLSCSPISGHRSVSWYQQTPGQGLQFLFEYFSETQRNKGNFPGRFSGRQFSNSRSEMNVSTLELGDSALYLCASSPDRDGQPQHFGDGTRLSIL.

The chain couples TRBV5-5 to TRBJ1-6; TCRdb returns TRBD1, unconfirmable since there is no DNA. CDR3 length equals 14 residues. CDR1 is SGHKS, CDR2 YYEKEE, per germline (reference sequence). The CDR3 here is CASSGGGDNSPLHF.

The gene calls are TRBV20-1 and TRBJ2-1; TCRdb calls TRBD1, which cannot be checked without DNA. This CDR3 comprises 13 residues. Germline assignment: CDR1 DFQATT and CDR2 SNEGSKA (reference sequence). This CDR3 is CSASIRGGDEQFF.